Presented here are 11 T cell receptor beta chains from one specimen sequenced in a study of T cell clusters in autoimmune cytopenias. TRB amplification used around 260 ng of peripheral blood genomic DNA. TRB rearrangements were amplified by touch-down multiplex PCR with mixed TRB-A/B primers. TCRdb reanalyzed the multiplex PCR reads and collapses them to one entry per CDR3 protein, without DNA. This sample's table reports almost 7,000 distinct CDR3 sequences. These records were also assigned to another study, of T cell repertoires in aging, cancer and after chemotherapy.

The sample comprised peripheral blood. The receptors stem from a human donor in good health.

By frequency, this clonotype is medium-sized (0.01 to 0.1%). V and J are TRBV5-5 and TRBJ2-7; lacking DNA, the TRBD2 call made by TCRdb goes unchecked. This CDR3 spans 15 amino acids. Germline CDR1 SGHKS, CDR2 YYEKEE (reference sequence). CDR3 residues: CASSLGLAGHYEQYF.

This rearrangement joins TRBV7-6 to TRBJ2-7. Germline V CDR1 and CDR2: SGHVS, FNYEAQ. The CDR3 extends over 13 amino acids. CDR3 sequence: CASSLLGDGEQYF. The full variable domain, rest sourced from reference TRBV7-6 and TRBJ2-7, is GAGVSQSPRYKVTKRGQDVALRCDPISGHVSLYWYRQALGQGPEFLTYFNYEAQQDKSGLPNDRFSAERPEGSISTLTIQRTEQRDSAMYRCASSLLGDGEQYFGPGTRLTVT.

The chain couples TRBV24-1 to TRBJ2-1; TCRdb returns TRBD1, unconfirmable since there is no DNA. The CDR3 runs to 13 residues. Germline V gives CDR1 KGHDR, CDR2 SFDVKD. The CDR3 reads CATSRGAGNEQFF.

The gene calls are TRBV6-4 and TRBJ2-6; TCRdb designates TRBD1, a call that cannot be tested without DNA. Germline CDR1 reads MRHNA; CDR2 reads SNTAGT. The CDR3 is made up of 16 amino acids. CDR3 in amino acids: CASSGTGSTGANVLTF.

The chain recombines TRBV19 with TRBJ2-3; TCRdb's D gene call, TRBD1, goes unchecked for lack of DNA. The length of the CDR3 is 16 residues. Per the germline V gene, CDR1 is LNHDA and CDR2 is SQIVND (reference sequence). The chain's CDR3 is CASRYPGQGRADTQYF.

This chain joins TRBV7-9 and TRBJ1-4; the D gene TCRdb calls, TRBD1, cannot be checked with no DNA. The CDR3 covers 15 residues. Germline CDR1 SEHNR, CDR2 FQNEAQ (reference sequence). The chain's CDR3 is CASSFGGSTNEKLFF.

By frequency, this clonotype is medium-sized. This chain connects TRBV30 to TRBJ1-1; the TCRdb call, TRBD1, lacks DNA for checking. Germline values: CDR1 GTSNPN, CDR2 SVGIG (reference sequence). The CDR3 has 18 amino acids. The CDR3 protein is CAWSATFPRQGRYTEAFF.

This chain joins TRBV7-9 and TRBJ1-2. CDR3 size: 14 residues. Germline-derived CDR1 and CDR2 are SEHNR and FQNEAQ (reference sequence). CDR3 sequence reads: CASSLDSDLYGYTF.

This clonotype registers medium-sized (0.01 to 0.1%) by frequency. This chain uses TRBV13 with TRBJ1-1. The CDR3 consists of 13 residues. CDR1 and CDR2 from the germline V gene are PRHDT and FYEKMQ (reference sequence). CDR3 in amino acids: CASSVEGITEAFF. The complete variable domain, with remaining parts taken from reference TRBV13 and TRBJ1-1, reads AAGVIQSPRHLIKEKRETATLKCYPIPRHDTVYWYQQGPGQDPQFLISFYEKMQSDKGSIPDRFSAQQFSDYHSELNMSSLELGDSALYFCASSVEGITEAFFGQGTRLTVV.

This chain's CDR3 is CASSQAATGELFF. The V and J genes are TRBV4-1 and TRBJ2-2. Germline V gene sequence: CDR1 MGHRA, CDR2 YSYEKL. This CDR3 is 13 amino acids long.

According to its frequency, this clonotype is medium-sized. The J gene is TRBJ2-5, the V gene TRBV6-1; TCRdb calls TRBD1, which cannot be checked without DNA. CDR3 length: 13 residues. Germline values: CDR1 MNHNS, CDR2 SASEGT. The chain's CDR3 is CASRTSGGETQYF.